The rows below give T cell receptor beta chains drawn from one sample of a study of T cell responses to AZD1222 COVID-19 vaccine. Sequencing used immunoSEQ multiplex PCR; TCRdb keeps in-frame clones, though not all of them. The sample contains 120,000 or so clones, 84% of which appear only once. The sequenced sample was peripheral blood, obtained 28 days after the second AZD1222 dose. The source is an adult who received the AZD1222 COVID-19 vaccine. Each CDR3 is given with its conserved first and last residue. D genes are given only for firm matches. Clone size is shown for a subset of rows, as once, few, many or a class of expanded clone.

v_gene	j_gene	abundance	d_gene	CDR3aa	CDR3nt
TRBV2	TRBJ1-4	few	NA	CASSERPVNEKLFF	TGTGCCAGCAGTGAAAGGCCAGTAAATGAAAAACTGTTTTTT
TRBV10-1	TRBJ2-5	NA	NA	CASSPGRGLGPKETQYF	TGCGCCAGCAGTCCAGGCAGGGGTTTGGGCCCCAAAGAGACCCAGTACTTC
TRBV9	TRBJ2-1	NA	TRBD2	CASSVGLAVGEQFF	TGTGCCAGCAGCGTAGGGCTAGCGGTGGGGGAGCAGTTCTTC
TRBV7-9	TRBJ1-5	NA	NA	CASSLWGDSNQPQHF	TGTGCCAGCAGCTTGTGGGGGGATAGCAATCAGCCCCAGCATTTT
TRBV5-1	TRBJ2-1	NA	NA	CASSLVSNEQFF	TGCGCCAGCAGCTTGGTCTCTAATGAGCAGTTCTTC
TRBV9	TRBJ2-3	NA	TRBD1	CASSTGVPAIDTQYF	TGTGCCAGCAGCACAGGGGTCCCGGCGATCGATACGCAGTATTTT
TRBV7-9	TRBJ1-5	NA	NA	CASTLGANQPQHF	TGTGCCAGCACCCTCGGGGCTAATCAGCCCCAGCATTTT
TRBV7-9	TRBJ2-7	NA	NA	CASSFSSGDEQYF	TGTGCCAGCAGCTTTTCCTCAGGGGACGAGCAGTACTTC
TRBV27	TRBJ1-6	once	TRBD1	CASSLATGANSPLHF	TGTGCCAGCAGTTTAGCAACAGGGGCTAATTCACCCCTCCACTTT
TRBV5-6	TRBJ1-5	NA	NA	CASSFGGGLSNQPQHF	TGTGCCAGCAGCTTCGGGGGCGGGTTAAGCAATCAGCCCCAGCATTTT
TRBV7-2	TRBJ2-7	NA	NA	CASSLGRYSYEQYF	TGTGCCAGCAGCTTAGGGCGATACTCCTACGAGCAGTACTTC
TRBV2	TRBJ2-7	NA	NA	CASRRDFIAYEQYF	TGTGCCAGCAGGAGGGACTTTATTGCCTACGAGCAGTACTTC
TRBV28	TRBJ1-1	few	NA	CASTPQGSTEAFF	TGTGCCAGCACCCCTCAGGGTTCCACTGAAGCTTTCTTT
TRBV11-3	TRBJ2-7	NA	NA	CASSLEEGSSSYEQYF	TGTGCCAGCAGCTTAGAGGAGGGATCCAGCTCCTACGAGCAGTACTTC
TRBV29-1	TRBJ1-2	NA	NA	CSVEAPLSNYGYTF	TGCAGCGTTGAAGCTCCCCTGTCTAACTATGGCTACACCTTC
TRBV10-1	TRBJ1-2	NA	NA	CASSESGPSGRTF	TGCGCCAGCAGTGAGTCGGGTCCCTCAGGTCGCACCTTC
TRBV28	TRBJ1-4	once	TRBD1	CASSFQTGGANEKLFF	TGTGCCAGCAGTTTTCAGACAGGGGGCGCGAATGAAAAACTGTTTTTT
TRBV19	TRBJ1-5	NA	TRBD1	CASSIGQGINQPQHF	TGTGCCAGTAGTATAGGACAGGGTATCAATCAGCCCCAGCATTTT
TRBV5-1	TRBJ2-5	NA	TRBD2	CASSLGAGDQETQYF	TGCGCCAGCAGCTTGGGAGCGGGGGACCAAGAGACCCAGTACTTC
TRBV28	TRBJ1-5	NA	NA	CASTYRQVNQPQHF	TGTGCCAGCACCTATAGACAGGTTAATCAGCCCCAGCATTTT
TRBV7-9	TRBJ2-7	NA	NA	CASSFTPFGTYEQYF	TGTGCCAGCAGCTTTACGCCTTTCGGTACATACGAGCAGTACTTC
TRBV25-1	TRBJ2-7	NA	NA	CASSEFSYEQYF	TGTGCCAGCAGTGAATTCTCCTACGAGCAGTACTTC
TRBV19	TRBJ2-7	NA	NA	CASRSGQTRYEQYF	TGTGCCAGTAGGTCAGGGCAAACTCGCTACGAGCAGTACTTC
TRBV20-1	TRBJ2-2	NA	NA	CSASYRGLVTGELFF	TGCAGTGCTAGTTATAGGGGGTTAGTCACCGGGGAGCTGTTTTTT
TRBV18	TRBJ1-2	NA	NA	CASSGGQWGGYTF	TGTGCCAGCTCAGGTGGACAGTGGGGTGGCTACACCTTC
TRBV12-3/TRBV12-4	TRBJ2-3	NA	NA	CASSFRGTDTQYF	TGTGCCAGCAGTTTTCGGGGCACAGATACGCAGTATTTT
TRBV4-3	TRBJ2-3	once	TRBD1	CASSQDSPGTGVSDTQYF	TGCGCCAGCAGCCAAGATTCCCCCGGGACAGGGGTATCAGATACGCAGTATTTT
TRBV4-1	TRBJ1-2	NA	TRBD1	CASSQPTGSHYGYTF	TGCGCCAGCAGCCAACCGACAGGGTCTCACTATGGCTACACCTTC
TRBV19	TRBJ1-1	NA	TRBD1	CASSIEFSTGPNTEAFF	TGTGCCAGTAGTATAGAATTCTCGACAGGGCCGAACACTGAAGCTTTCTTT
TRBV3-1/TRBV3-2	TRBJ1-3	NA	NA	CASSPASGNTIYF	TGTGCCAGCAGCCCCGCCTCTGGAAACACCATATATTTT
TRBV7-8	TRBJ1-2	once	NA	CASSSDTSYGYTF	TGTGCCAGCAGCTCGGACACTTCCTATGGCTACACCTTC
TRBV12-3/TRBV12-4	TRBJ1-2	NA	NA	CASSFYRYGYTF	TGTGCCAGCAGTTTTTACCGCTATGGCTACACCTTC
TRBV6-5	TRBJ1-5	NA	NA	CASSYSRGGDQPQHF	TGTGCCAGCAGTTACTCGCGGGGGGGCGATCAGCCCCAGCATTTT
TRBV3-1/TRBV3-2	TRBJ2-2	NA	TRBD1	CASSQRGRDTGELFF	TGTGCCAGCAGCCAAAGGGGGCGGGACACCGGGGAGCTGTTTTTT
TRBV7-2	TRBJ2-5	once	NA	CASSTPTGTQYF	TGTGCCAGCAGCACCCCGACTGGGACCCAGTACTTC
TRBV4-3	TRBJ2-5	NA	TRBD1	CASSPGQNQETQYF	TGCGCCAGCAGCCCGGGACAGAACCAAGAGACCCAGTACTTC
TRBV10-3	TRBJ1-1	NA	NA	CAISSPYGGRIRNTEAFF	TGTGCCATCAGTTCCCCCTACGGGGGGCGGATACGCAACACTGAAGCTTTCTTT
TRBV6-1	TRBJ2-3	NA	TRBD2	CASSGLAGVATDTQYF	TGTGCCAGCAGTGGGCTAGCGGGGGTGGCGACAGATACGCAGTATTTT
TRBV19	TRBJ1-5	NA	NA	CASSQPGTAGPQHF	TGTGCCAGTAGCCAACCCGGGACCGCGGGGCCCCAGCATTTT
TRBV5-1	TRBJ1-3	NA	TRBD1	CASSLYPTGSGNTIYF	TGCGCCAGCAGCTTGTATCCGACAGGGTCGGGAAACACCATATATTTT
TRBV18	TRBJ1-1	NA	TRBD1	CASSPKGQGGTEAFF	TGTGCCAGCTCACCAAAAGGACAGGGAGGCACTGAAGCTTTCTTT
TRBV6-5	TRBJ2-5	NA	NA	CASSYQETQYF	TGTGCCAGCAGCTACCAAGAGACCCAGTACTTC
TRBV2	TRBJ1-5	NA	NA	CASSEQGWDQPQHF	TGTGCCAGCAGTGAACAGGGATGGGATCAGCCCCAGCATTTT
TRBV6-1	TRBJ1-5	NA	NA	CASSELSSNQPQHF	TGTGCCAGCAGTGAACTATCCAGCAATCAGCCCCAGCATTTT
TRBV7-9	TRBJ1-4	once	TRBD1	CASSPGTGNEKLFF	TGTGCCAGCAGCCCCGGGACAGGAAATGAAAAACTGTTTTTT
TRBV7-2	TRBJ2-5	NA	TRBD2	CASSFSGGKGETQYF	TGTGCCAGCAGCTTCAGCGGGGGGAAAGGAGAGACCCAGTACTTC